This TCR beta chain is from a study of Ad26.COV2.S vaccination and SARS-CoV-2 variants. Whole-study findings and limits: Possibly, TCR breadth and depth analyses underestimated total T cell responses.

Remarks on this clone: The antigen is not known. Other DNA sequences of this sample code for an identical CDR3.

Treatment noted: 19 received Ad26.COV2.S at low or high dose, single or two shots; a few received placebo; per-sample allocation not given. After the first vaccine or placebo injection, samples were drawn on day 63. It was Wuhan-strain SARS-CoV-2 spike that the Ad26 vaccine vector expressed. Losses at the gene ends were 2 bases for V and 7 bases for J; bases not matched to a gene: 8. CDR1 is LGHNA, CDR2 YSLEER, per germline. The CDR3 is 17 amino acids. The method was immunoSEQ multiplex PCR; TCRdb's version includes in-frame clones alone and lacks a portion of them. The sample contains 300,000 to 400,000 clones, 90% of which appear only once.

The V gene is TRBV4-3, the J gene TRBJ2-1, with 13 bases lining up with TRBD2. The clonotype originates from a person aged 18-65 years who received the Ad26.COV2.S COVID-19 vaccine or a placebo. Sequenced here: peripheral blood, sampled in a trial of Ad26.COV2.S vaccine versus placebo. Here the CDR3 DNA reads TGCGCCAGCAGCCAACGGGAAGGACTAGCGGGGGTAAATGAGCAGTTCTTC. Translation: CASSQREGLAGVNEQFF.